This T cell receptor beta chain stems from a study of blood T cell repertoires in COVID-19. In assigning cohorts, the study relied on participant-reported clinical history. The authors' processing: Estimates of nucleated cell counts were drawn from the amplification of reference gene primers. Here immunoSEQ multiplex PCR was the method, and the copy in TCRdb shows in-frame clones only, minus some. V and J calls and clone size are given by that table; D and trimming were obtained from the DNA. The table shows approximately 160,000 clones, with around 80% occurring only once. This clone was seen a few times. The sequence derives from a middle-aged man who had recovered from COVID-19. Sequencing was performed on PBMCs or T cells enriched from blood (not recorded which).

The CDR3 loop is CASRPGGYTDTQYF. In DNA form, the CDR3 reads TGTGCCAGCAGACCGGGGGGCTACACAGATACGCAGTATTTT. This chain joins TRBV2 and TRBJ2-3; weak D call: TRBD2 (7 bases). The V end was cut by 6 bases, the J end by 2 bases, with 12 bases between. The CDR3 is 14 residues long. The germline CDR1 and CDR2 sequences are SNHLY and FYNNEI.